Listed below are T cell receptor beta chains from one sample, sequenced in a study of T cells in Graves' hyperthyroidism and ophthalmopathy. TCRdb ran MiXCR on the multiplex PCR reads and lists one entry per CDR3 protein. The sample consists of 250,000 or so distinct CDR3 sequences, about 17% of them appearing once. The sample consisted of blood. These receptors originate from a woman between 18 and 29 years old with Graves' ophthalmopathy. Both conserved end residues are part of each CDR3. A D gene is named only where the DNA matches it firmly. Expanded clones get a size class; other rows say once, few or many, or leave the size out.

d_gene	v_gene	abundance	j_gene	CDR3nt	CDR3aa
-	TRBV25-1	-	TRBJ2-7	TGTGCCAGCAGTTTGGGACCCGGATCAGGCGAGCAGTACTTC	CASSLGPGSGEQYF
-	TRBV19	few	TRBJ2-1	TGTGCCAGTAGTAGGCGGGAATACAATGAGCAGTTCTTC	CASSRREYNEQFF
-	TRBV25-1	many	TRBJ2-3	TGTGCCAGCAGTGATCACAGAAGCACAGATACGCAGTATTTT	CASSDHRSTDTQYF
TRBD2	TRBV30	-	TRBJ2-2	TGTGCCTGGAGTGATCAGACTAGCGGCACCGGGGAGCTGTTTTTT	CAWSDQTSGTGELFF
-	TRBV3-1	many	TRBJ1-5	TGTGCCAGCAGCCAAGATGGGGTTGGGGGGCAGCCCCAGCATTTT	CASSQDGVGGQPQHF
-	TRBV28	many	TRBJ1-6	TGTGCCAGCAGTTTATCCCATCGACAGACGTATAATTCACCCCTCCACTTT	CASSLSHRQTYNSPLHF
TRBD2	TRBV7-8	-	TRBJ2-5	TGTGCCAGCAGCTTACCGACTAGCGGGAGGTATGAGACCCAGTACTTC	CASSLPTSGRYETQYF
-	TRBV7-2	many	TRBJ2-7	TGTGCCAGCAGCTTAGTAGCTCCCCCCTACGAGCAGTACTTC	CASSLVAPPYEQYF
-	TRBV30	many	TRBJ1-1	TGTGCCTGGACCGGGACGATGAACACTGAAGCTTTCTTT	CAWTGTMNTEAFF
-	TRBV9	few	TRBJ1-3	TGTGCCAGCAGCGCCCGGGCCTCTGGAAACACCATATATTTT	CASSARASGNTIYF
-	TRBV7-9	-	TRBJ2-7	TGTGCCAGCAGCCGAGGGGGGGGGGAAGGCGAGCAGTACTTC	CASSRGGGEGEQYF
-	TRBV7-9	-	TRBJ1-2	TGTGCCAGCAGCACGGCAGTTCGAGGCTACACCTTC	CASSTAVRGYTF
-	TRBV20-1	many	TRBJ1-2	TGCAGTGCTAGAGATCCCCCGGACAGTTCCTATGGCTACACCTTC	CSARDPPDSSYGYTF
-	TRBV27	many	TRBJ1-2	TGTGCCAGCGCCCCCCACGGCAACCCTAACTATGGCTACACCTTC	CASAPHGNPNYGYTF
TRBD1	TRBV6-1	few	TRBJ1-6	TGTGCCAGCAGTTTACAGGGGAGGTTTAATTCACCCCTCCACTTT	CASSLQGRFNSPLHF
-	TRBV13	many	TRBJ1-1	TGTGCCAGCAGCCTGGGGGGACAATGGGCTTTCTTT	CASSLGGQWAFF
TRBD2	TRBV4-3	few	TRBJ2-2	TGCGCCAGCAGCCAAGATTTTGCAACTAGCGGGAGACTCTCCGGGGAGCTGTTTTTT	CASSQDFATSGRLSGELFF
-	TRBV28	many	TRBJ1-5	TGTGCCAGCAGTTTCCAGGGGACGGGGAGCAATCAGCCCCAGCATTTT	CASSFQGTGSNQPQHF
-	TRBV2	many	TRBJ1-5	TGTGCCAGCACTAAAGAGGGGTCGCGCAATCAGCCCCAGCATTTT	CASTKEGSRNQPQHF
TRBD1	TRBV6-6	many	TRBJ1-2	TGTGCCAGCAGTTACTCAGGGACAGGGAACTATGGCTACACCTTC	CASSYSGTGNYGYTF
-	TRBV9	many	TRBJ2-1	TGTGCCAGCAGCGTGGCGGGACACGGGGGGCGGCATGAGCAGTTCTTC	CASSVAGHGGRHEQFF
TRBD1	TRBV28	-	TRBJ2-7	TGTGCCAGCGGCACCTCCGGGACAGGGTTGGACGAGCAGTACTTC	CASGTSGTGLDEQYF
-	TRBV12-3/TRBV12-4	many	TRBJ1-2	TGTGCCAGCAGCTCAGGATCTCCTAACTATGGCTACACCTTC	CASSSGSPNYGYTF
-	TRBV27	few	TRBJ1-5	TGTGCCAGCAGATTAAACCGCAGGAGAAGCAATCAGCCCCAGCATTTT	CASRLNRRRSNQPQHF
TRBD2	TRBV15	few	TRBJ2-1	TGTGCCACCAGGGGGACTAGCGGGAGCCTTTTACGCAATGAGCAGTTCTTC	CATRGTSGSLLRNEQFF
TRBD2	TRBV28	few	TRBJ2-7	TGTGCCAGCAACCCAACGGTGAGGCCTAGCGGGGGCTACGAGCAGTACTTC	CASNPTVRPSGGYEQYF
-	TRBV12-3/TRBV12-4	-	TRBJ1-1	TGTGCCAGCAGCCGCGAAACAGTGAACACTGAAGCTTTCTTT	CASSRETVNTEAFF
-	TRBV5-1	many	TRBJ2-7	TGCGCCAGCAGCGTGGACAACTCCTACGAGCAGTACTTC	CASSVDNSYEQYF
-	TRBV6-1	-	TRBJ2-3	TGTGCCAGCAGTGAATTGGTCGGCGGACGCACAGATACGCAGTATTTT	CASSELVGGRTDTQYF
TRBD2	TRBV29-1	-	TRBJ2-1	TGCAGCGCCGCCCCTAGCGGGAGTCTCAATGAGCAGTTCTTC	CSAAPSGSLNEQFF
TRBD1	TRBV5-1	-	TRBJ2-1	TGCGCCAGCAGCTTGAGAGGGGGCAGTTACCAAGAGACCCAGTTCTTC	CASSLRGGSYQETQFF
TRBD1	TRBV6-4	-	TRBJ1-1	TGTGCCAGCAGTGAAGTGGGCAGGGGGGGCACTGAAGCTTTCTTT	CASSEVGRGGTEAFF
-	TRBV10-3	many	TRBJ1-6	TGTGCCATCAGCGAACAAAGAGGGGCCAATTCACCCCTCCACTTT	CAISEQRGANSPLHF
-	TRBV4-1	-	TRBJ2-7	TGCGCCAGCAGCCAAGCTTTCGACAGGAGCTCCTACGAGCAGTACTTC	CASSQAFDRSSYEQYF
-	TRBV20-1	many	TRBJ1-5	TGCAGTGGCAGAGGCGATGGCAATCAGCCCCAGCATTTT	CSGRGDGNQPQHF
TRBD2	TRBV6-1	many	TRBJ2-1	TGTGCCAGCAGTGAAGAGTGGGAGGGCCGCGATGAGCAGTTCTTC	CASSEEWEGRDEQFF
TRBD2	TRBV29-1	-	TRBJ2-1	TGCAGCGTCTGTTTGATCGGGACTAGCGGGGGCCCCAATGAGCAGTTCTTC	CSVCLIGTSGGPNEQFF
TRBD1	TRBV12-3/TRBV12-4	few	TRBJ2-5	TGTGCCAGCAGTTTAGCGGGACAGGGTGGGTCCTTCAACTTC	CASSLAGQGGSFNF
TRBD2	TRBV28	-	TRBJ2-4	TGTGCCAGCAGATCCGCGAGCGGGGCTAAAAACATTCAGTACTTC	CASRSASGAKNIQYF
TRBD1	TRBV20-1	-	TRBJ1-1	TGCAGTGCGAGGACAGGGAGTAACACTGAAGCCTTCTTT	CSARTGSNTEAFF
-	TRBV30	many	TRBJ1-1	TGTGCCTGGGTTAGGGCCACAGGGCCCACTGAAGCTTTCTTT	CAWVRATGPTEAFF
-	TRBV19	many	TRBJ1-1	TGTGCCAGTCGGCGGGGGCAGACTGAAGCTTTCTTT	CASRRGQTEAFF
TRBD1	TRBV5-4	few	TRBJ2-2	TGTGCCAGCAGCCGCCCTCTAGGACAGGGGAAGGAGCTGTTTTTT	CASSRPLGQGKELFF
-	TRBV27	many	TRBJ2-3	TGTGCCAGCAGACAGACGCCCCACACGCAGTATTTT	CASRQTPHTQYF
-	TRBV6-2/TRBV6-3	many	TRBJ2-7	TGTGCCAGCAGTTACTCAGCGCGTAGTACCTACGAGCAGTACTTC	CASSYSARSTYEQYF
-	TRBV6-2/TRBV6-3	many	TRBJ2-2	TGTGCCAGCAGCCTTCCAGCGGTGAGCACCGGGGAGCTGTTTTTT	CASSLPAVSTGELFF
-	TRBV18	many	TRBJ2-3	TGTGCCAGCTCACCACCGGCGGCAGATACGCAGTATTTT	CASSPPAADTQYF
-	TRBV15	many	TRBJ1-4	TGTGCCACCAGCCTAGGAGGCCGGGGACGTGAAAAACTGTTTTTT	CATSLGGRGREKLFF
TRBD2	TRBV28	-	TRBJ2-4	TGTGCCAGCAGTCCCGCAAGCGGGAGGGGGGAGTACTTC	CASSPASGRGEYF
-	TRBV14	-	TRBJ2-6	TGTGCCAGCAGTACAGCTTTCCCCTCTGGGGCCAACGTCCTGACTTTC	CASSTAFPSGANVLTF
TRBD2	TRBV29-1	few	TRBJ2-2	TGCAGCGTGGTGGGGGGGACTAGCGGGACCGGGGAGCTGTTTTTT	CSVVGGTSGTGELFF
-	TRBV3-1	many	TRBJ1-2	TGTGCCAGCAGCCAAAGGGAAATCTATGGCTACACCTTC	CASSQREIYGYTF
TRBD1	TRBV28	many	TRBJ1-1	TGTGCCAGCAGTCCCCGGGACAGGGGAGACACTGAAGCTTTCTTT	CASSPRDRGDTEAFF
-	TRBV3-1	many	TRBJ2-7	TGTGCCAGCAGCCAAGACCAGGACGGGTACGAGCAGTACTTC	CASSQDQDGYEQYF
-	TRBV29-1	-	TRBJ2-7	TGCAGCGTGGGCGGGTACGAGCAGTACTTC	CSVGGYEQYF
-	TRBV28	many	TRBJ1-4	TGTGCCAGCAAATTACCGCTTAATGAAAAACTGTTTTTT	CASKLPLNEKLFF
-	TRBV15	many	TRBJ2-5	TGTGCCACCAGCAGAGTAGGGAGTTTCGAGACCCAGTACTTC	CATSRVGSFETQYF
-	TRBV3-1	-	TRBJ2-4	TGTGCCAGCAGCCAAGGGAGGGGGGCTAAAAACATTCAGTACTTC	CASSQGRGAKNIQYF
-	TRBV19	many	TRBJ1-2	TGTGCCAGTGAGGCCTCCCTGGGGTATGGCTACACCTTC	CASEASLGYGYTF
TRBD2	TRBV27	many	TRBJ2-5	TGTGCCAGCAGTTCCAGGGAGGGGGAGACCCAGTACTTC	CASSSREGETQYF